The TCR beta chain described here comes from a study of blood T cell repertoires in COVID-19. As for the study in general: Samples taken during acute and convalescent COVID-19 were collected in the United States, Italy and Spain. PBMCs, B-cell-depleted T cells, or T cells were the source of the cDNA or gDNA that made up the material.

This CDR3 is 17 amino acids long. The V and J ends lost 4 bases and 6 bases respectively, with 22 bases between them. Germline CDR1 SEHNR, CDR2 FQNEAQ (reference sequence). Under the authors' procedure: Amplification from reference gene primers served as the basis for estimated nucleated cell counts. Measured with immunoSEQ multiplex PCR; TCRdb has only the in-frame clones, and not every one. V, J and clone size are taken as reported in that table, and D and trimming were inferred from the DNA itself. The sample shows over 110,000 clones, around 79% of them seen only once. This clonotype was obtained from a man between 60 and 75 years old with acute or convalescent COVID-19. The chain uses TRBV7-9 and TRBJ2-1, with D possibly matching TRBD2 (6 bases). Sequencing was performed on peripheral blood. CDR3 amino acids: CASSSPKGAGVRNEQFF. DNA of the CDR3: TGTGCCAGCAGCTCCCCCAAGGGAGCGGGCGTACGCAATGAGCAGTTCTTC. The full variable domain, in which reference TRBV7-9 and TRBJ2-1 provide the parts outside the CDR3, is DTGVSQNPRHKITKRGQNVTFRCDPISEHNRLYWYRQTLGQGPEFLTYFQNEAQLEKSRLLSDRFSAERPKGSFSTLEIQRTEQGDSAMYLCASSSPKGAGVRNEQFFGPGTRLTVL.